The 7 T cell receptor beta chains reported below all come from one sample, sequenced in a study of shared T cell receptors in the human thymus. Here immunoSEQ multiplex PCR was the method, and the copy in TCRdb shows in-frame clones only, minus some. The sample shows hundreds of thousands of clones, 75% to 80% of them seen only once. These same data were also listed under a study on human thymus T cells.

The sample comprised thymocytes. The receptor source for this set is a boy less than two years old with a congenital heart defect.

The chain employs TRBV7-9 and TRBJ2-7, with 9 bases identical to TRBD1. The CDR3 runs 16 residues. V shed 2 bases, J shed 3 bases, and the junction held 8 bases outside the gene matches. CDR1 is SEHNR, CDR2 FQNEAQ, per germline (reference sequence). The CDR3 DNA is TGTGCCAGCAGCTTACCACTAAACAGGGGGCTCTACGAGCAGTACTTC. It codes for CASSLPLNRGLYEQYF.

This chain links TRBV11-2 with TRBJ1-5, with a possible D match to TRBD1 (5 bases). CDR1 SGHAT and CDR2 FQNNGV come from the germline V gene. The CDR3 is 15 residues long. V dropped 1 base and J dropped 2 bases, with 9 bases sitting between them. The CDR3 is CASSLVGRGNQPQHF. The CDR3 coding sequence is TGTGCCAGCAGCTTAGTCGGCAGGGGCAATCAGCCCCAGCATTTT.

The chain has TRBV28 and TRBJ1-1; the match to TRBD1 covers 11 bases. The CDR3 length is 13 residues. The V and J ends lost 4 bases and 10 bases, in that order; junction bases with no gene match: 5. The V gene's germline CDR1 is MDHEN and CDR2 SYDVKM. The CDR3 reads CASSSGQGVGAFF. Written as DNA, the CDR3 is TGTGCCAGCAGTTCGGGACAGGGGGTGGGAGCTTTCTTT.

This rearrangement joins TRBV6-5 to TRBJ2-7; D remains ambiguous. Trimming took 8 bases from V and 0 from J, leaving 14 bases between them. Germline-derived CDR1 and CDR2 are MNHEY and SVGAGI. The CDR3 is 14 residues long. The CDR3 is CASVQAISSYEQYF. The CDR3 nucleotides are TGTGCCAGCGTTCAAGCCATAAGCTCCTACGAGCAGTACTTC.

The chain combines TRBV6-1 with TRBJ2-5; 8 nucleotides align to TRBD1. J lost 5 bases, V lost 7 bases, and 9 bases had no gene match. Germline V gene lookup returns CDR1 MNHNS and CDR2 SASEGT. CDR3 length equals 14 residues. This chain's CDR3 is CASTPQGAVETQYF. The CDR3 DNA reads as TGTGCCAGCACACCTCAGGGGGCAGTGGAGACCCAGTACTTC.

The chain couples TRBV5-4 to TRBJ2-1; 12 bases fit TRBD2. Germline V lookup: CDR1 SGHNT, CDR2 YYREEE (reference sequence). This CDR3 spans 16 amino acids. Losses at the gene ends were 3 bases for V and 9 bases for J; bases not matched to a gene: 10. DNA for the CDR3: TGTGCCAGCAGCTCGAACGGACTAGCGGGAATGGGTGAGCAGTTCTTC. Residues: CASSSNGLAGMGEQFF.

The J gene is TRBJ2-1, the V gene TRBV5-6, with D perhaps TRBD2 (6 bases). CDR3 size: 14 residues. Germline V gene data show CDR1 as SGHDT and CDR2 as YYEEEE. Deletions cut 6 bases from V and 11 bases from J, with 21 bases between. The CDR3 DNA sequence: TGTGCCAGCAAGGTCGGAGGGCCTTGGGCGCAGCAGTTCTTC. Amino acid sequence: CASKVGGPWAQQFF.